Presented here are 23 T cell receptor beta chains from one specimen sequenced in a study of shared clonotypes between healthy human individuals. Only in-frame clones appear in the TCRdb table, and some are missing; sequencing was by immunoSEQ multiplex PCR. The table records more than 2 million clones, roughly 96% of them present only once. The sample taken for sequencing was naive CD4+ T cells sorted from blood. As for subset: CD45RA+ positively selected. These receptors all stem from a man aged 18-30 years in good health.

This chain connects TRBV30 to TRBJ2-3; 7 bases match TRBD1. The CDR3 runs 15 residues. Germline values: CDR1 GTSNPN, CDR2 SVGIG (reference sequence). The J segment lost 0 bases and the V segment lost 5 bases, leaving 8 bases of the junction unmatched. Written as DNA, the CDR3 is TGTGCCTGGGGCCCCGGGACAGCTAGCACAGATACGCAGTATTTT. This gives the protein CAWGPGTASTDTQYF. Full variable domain (outside the CDR3, taken from reference TRBV30 and TRBJ2-3): SQTIHQWPATLVQPVGSPLSLECTVEGTSNPNLYWYRQAAGRGLQLLFYSVGIGQISSEVPQNLSASRPQDRQFILSSKKLLLSDSGFYLCAWGPGTASTDTQYFGPGTRLTVL.

The genes are TRBV28 and TRBJ2-1, with D tentatively TRBD1 or TRBD2 (5 bases each). The germline gives CDR1 MDHEN, CDR2 SYDVKM. Trimming shortened V by 6 bases and J by 0 bases, and 12 bases separated the two germline ends. The CDR3 runs 15 residues. The DNA for the CDR3 is TGTGCCAGCAGCAAAGGGACCCTCTCCTACAATGAGCAGTTCTTC. This gives the protein CASSKGTLSYNEQFF.

The chain is built from TRBV6-5 and TRBJ2-7; D might be TRBD1 (5 bases). With 6 bases removed from V and 3 bases from J, the gap between germline ends came to 18 bases. Germline CDR1 reads MNHEY; CDR2 reads SVGAGI. This CDR3 is 15 amino acids long. In nucleotides, the CDR3 is TGTGCCAGCAGCCTCGTGTGGGGCCGGAGCTACGAGCAGTACTTC. Translation: CASSLVWGRSYEQYF.

V gene TRBV5-6 combines with J gene TRBJ1-6; possible D gene TRBD1, 5 bases. This CDR3 spans 16 amino acids. Germline V gene sequence: CDR1 SGHDT, CDR2 YYEEEE. Trimming removed 0 bases from V and 11 bases from J, with 18 bases in between. Here the CDR3 DNA reads TGTGCCAGCAGCTTGGCCGGGGCAGGGAAAGGGGCACCCCTCCACTTT. Its translation is CASSLAGAGKGAPLHF.

The J gene is TRBJ2-2, the V gene TRBV2; 8 nucleotides line up with TRBD2. CDR1 is SNHLY and CDR2 is FYNNEI in the germline V gene. The length of the CDR3 is 16 residues. V gave up 4 bases and J gave up 6 bases; unmatched junction bases: 10. The CDR3, as DNA: TGTGCCAGCAGTGGTGATCCAGCGGGAGTCTCCGGGGAGCTGTTTTTT. Encoded protein: CASSGDPAGVSGELFF.

The chain joins TRBV18 to TRBJ1-3, with 7 bases that match TRBD1. Per germline, CDR1 KGHSH and CDR2 LQKENI. CDR3 length equals 19 residues. J was trimmed by 4 bases and V by 0 bases; bases with no gene match: 15. CDR3 in DNA: TGTGCCAGCTCACCACCTTTGCCAGTCCATAACAGGGGAGGAAACACCATATATTTT. It specifies CASSPPLPVHNRGGNTIYF.

The chain uses TRBV6-6 and TRBJ1-5; D not certain. The V gene lost 5 bases and the J gene lost 5 bases, with 7 bases spanning the gap. The CDR3 length is 12 residues. Per the germline V gene, CDR1 is MNHNY and CDR2 is SVGAGI (reference sequence). In nucleotides, the CDR3 is TGTGCCAGCAGTCTCGACGATCAGCCCCAGCATTTT. Amino acid sequence: CASSLDDQPQHF.

A note on this clone: Other DNA sequences of this sample code for an identical CDR3. This chain uses TRBV18 with TRBJ2-7; no clear D. CDR3 size: 14 residues. Germline CDR1 reads KGHSH; CDR2 reads LQKENI. V lost 6 bases to trimming and J lost 0 bases, with 12 bases between them. The CDR3 loop is CASSPGTASYEQYF. The CDR3 coding sequence is TGTGCCAGCTCCCCGGGCACAGCCTCCTACGAGCAGTACTTC.

The J gene is TRBJ1-2, the V gene TRBV27; TRBD1 matches at 8 bases. The CDR3 length is 18 residues. Unmatched junction bases numbered 18, after V lost 9 bases and J lost 0 bases. Germline CDR1 reads MNHEY; CDR2 reads SMNVEV (reference sequence). The CDR3 region has the DNA TGTGCCAGACTATTGGGACAGGCTAGTCCTCCCGCTAACTATGGCTACACCTTC. This gives the protein CARLLGQASPPANYGYTF.

Here the CDR3 reads CASSEIGGETQYF. The CDR3 DNA is TGTGCCAGCAGTGAAATTGGGGGAGAGACCCAGTACTTC. V gene TRBV6-1 combines with J gene TRBJ2-5, with D perhaps matching TRBD1 or TRBD2 (5 bases each). Germline CDR1 reads MNHNS; CDR2 reads SASEGT. The CDR3 spans 13 residues. Trimming pared 2 bases from V and 4 bases from J, leaving 8 bases between.

The rearrangement joins TRBV9 to TRBJ2-7, with D possibly TRBD2 on 5 matching bases. V was shortened by 4 bases and J by 7 bases, with 24 bases between the two germline ends. CDR1 is SGDLS and CDR2 is YYNGEE in the germline V gene. The CDR3 totals 16 residues. CDR3 protein: CASSQRASAGAGEQYF. The CDR3 nucleotides are TGTGCCAGCAGCCAAAGGGCCTCGGCGGGCGCCGGGGAGCAGTACTTC.

The chain links TRBV18 to TRBJ2-7; 8 bases agree with TRBD1. J gave up 2 bases and V 2 bases, and 5 bases lay outside the gene matches. The CDR3 runs 15 residues. Per the germline V gene, CDR1 is KGHSH and CDR2 is LQKENI. The CDR3 is CASSPGTGITYEQYF. The CDR3 DNA is TGTGCCAGCTCACCAGGGACAGGAATTACCTACGAGCAGTACTTC.

The chain is built from TRBV6-5 and TRBJ2-1; the match to TRBD2 covers 7 bases. With 8 bases clipped from V and 6 bases from J, the junction kept 7 bases outside the gene matches. Germline V gene data show CDR1 as MNHEY and CDR2 as SVGAGI. There are 13 residues in the CDR3. CDR3: CASGRAVFNEQFF. CDR3 nucleotides: TGTGCCAGCGGGAGGGCCGTATTCAATGAGCAGTTCTTC.

The chain couples TRBV7-2 to TRBJ1-3; 7 nucleotides align to TRBD1. The CDR3 runs to 16 residues. V shed 2 bases and J 0 bases; nucleotides not matched to a gene: 4. Looked up from germline, CDR1 is SGHTA and CDR2 is FQGNSA. The CDR3 region is CASSLPRGSSGNTIYF. CDR3 coding DNA: TGTGCCAGCAGCTTACCCAGGGGGAGCTCTGGAAACACCATATATTTT.

The chain has TRBV5-1 and TRBJ1-1; a possible D gene is TRBD1 (6 bases). The CDR3 runs to 15 residues. With 2 bases removed from V and 5 bases from J, the gap between germline ends came to 16 bases. Germline CDR1 reads SGHRS; CDR2 reads YFSETQ. The CDR3 DNA follows: TGCGCCAGCAGCTTACAGGGCAGAAGTGTTACTGAAGCTTTCTTT. It specifies CASSLQGRSVTEAFF.

The CDR3 DNA follows: TGTGCCAGCACCCCTAGCCTCGAGGGGGCCCCTAGCACAGATACGCAGTATTTT. Protein sequence: CASTPSLEGAPSTDTQYF. The V gene is TRBV5-4, the J gene TRBJ2-3, with 7 bases identical to TRBD1. The CDR3 spans 18 residues. Germline-derived CDR1 and CDR2 are SGHNT and YYREEE (reference sequence). Germline trimming cut 6 bases from V and 0 bases from J; bases unmatched to any gene: 16.

Comments on this clone: In the same sample, other DNA sequences code for this CDR3. CDR3 DNA sequence: TGTGCCATCAGTAGCGTAACCGGGGAGCTGTTTTTT. The encoded protein is CAISSVTGELFF. The V gene is TRBV10-3, the J gene TRBJ2-2; no definite D call. Germline V gene data show CDR1 as ENHRY and CDR2 as SYGVKD. The germline V and J ends were trimmed by 5 bases and 5 bases, with 6 bases remaining between them. This CDR3 contains 12 residues.

The V and J genes are TRBV6-6 and TRBJ1-2, with D unclear. Trimming stripped 2 bases from V and 0 bases from J, with 10 bases between. Germline CDR1 is MNHNY and CDR2 is SVGAGI (reference sequence). The CDR3 is made up of 15 amino acids. CDR3 coding DNA: TGTGCCAGCAGTTACGCAGGAACTACTAACTATGGCTACACCTTC. Protein: CASSYAGTTNYGYTF.

The chain links TRBV29-1 to TRBJ2-7; D possibly corresponds to TRBD1 (5 bases). V dropped 0 bases and J dropped 8 bases, with 11 bases sitting between them. Germline lookup yields CDR1 SQVTM and CDR2 ANQGSEA. This CDR3 comprises 12 residues. CDR3 residues: CSVEEFQGQQYF. The CDR3 DNA reads TGCAGCGTTGAAGAGTTTCAGGGCCAGCAGTACTTC.

This sequence joins TRBV7-8 and TRBJ1-5; D is ambiguous. V gave up 2 bases and J gave up 7 bases, with 9 bases separating them. The CDR3 is 13 amino acids. Germline V gene sequence: CDR1 SGHVS, CDR2 FQNEAQ. For the CDR3, the DNA is TGTGCCAGCAGCTTACCTGGGCCGCAGCCCCAGCATTTT. Translating it yields CASSLPGPQPQHF.

The genes are TRBV28 and TRBJ2-7, with 8 nucleotides matching TRBD2. The J segment lost 0 bases and the V segment lost 6 bases, leaving 10 bases of the junction unmatched. The germline V gene encodes CDR1 MDHEN and CDR2 SYDVKM. The CDR3 loop spans 16 amino acids. CDR3 amino acids: CASSPVTSGFSYEQYF. Here the CDR3 DNA reads TGTGCCAGCAGCCCCGTTACTAGCGGCTTCTCCTACGAGCAGTACTTC.

V gene TRBV6-5 combines with J gene TRBJ2-7, with no clear D. The germline V gene has CDR1 MNHEY and CDR2 SVGAGI. The CDR3 contains 11 residues. With 7 bases removed from V and 5 bases from J, the gap between germline ends came to 9 bases. CDR3 residues: CASTIGNEQYF. The DNA of the CDR3 is TGTGCCAGCACCATAGGGAACGAGCAGTACTTC.

This chain links TRBV28 with TRBJ2-7, with a weak D call TRBD1 (5 bases). Per the germline V gene, CDR1 is MDHEN and CDR2 is SYDVKM. V was shortened by 3 bases and J by 3 bases, with 9 bases between the two germline ends. There are 13 residues in the CDR3. The CDR3 DNA is TGTGCCAGCAGTTTCCAGGGATTCTACGAGCAGTACTTC. It encodes CASSFQGFYEQYF.